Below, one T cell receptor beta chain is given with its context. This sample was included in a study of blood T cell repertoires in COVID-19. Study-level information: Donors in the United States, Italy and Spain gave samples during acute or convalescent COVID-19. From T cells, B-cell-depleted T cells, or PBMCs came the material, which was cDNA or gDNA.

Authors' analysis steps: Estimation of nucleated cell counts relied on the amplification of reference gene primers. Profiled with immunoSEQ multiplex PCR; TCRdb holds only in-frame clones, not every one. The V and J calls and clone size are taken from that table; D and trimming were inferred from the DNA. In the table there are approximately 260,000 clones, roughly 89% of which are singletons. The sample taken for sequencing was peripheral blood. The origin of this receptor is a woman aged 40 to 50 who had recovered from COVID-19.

CDR3 loop: CASNAGGGPYNEQFF. Here the CDR3 DNA reads TGTGCCAGCAACGCAGGGGGCGGTCCCTACAATGAGCAGTTCTTC. The chain couples TRBV9 to TRBJ2-1; TRBD1 agrees at 8 bases. Germline assignment: CDR1 SGDLS and CDR2 YYNGEE. There are 15 residues in the CDR3. Trimming took 6 bases from V and 2 from J; bases not matched to a gene: 7.